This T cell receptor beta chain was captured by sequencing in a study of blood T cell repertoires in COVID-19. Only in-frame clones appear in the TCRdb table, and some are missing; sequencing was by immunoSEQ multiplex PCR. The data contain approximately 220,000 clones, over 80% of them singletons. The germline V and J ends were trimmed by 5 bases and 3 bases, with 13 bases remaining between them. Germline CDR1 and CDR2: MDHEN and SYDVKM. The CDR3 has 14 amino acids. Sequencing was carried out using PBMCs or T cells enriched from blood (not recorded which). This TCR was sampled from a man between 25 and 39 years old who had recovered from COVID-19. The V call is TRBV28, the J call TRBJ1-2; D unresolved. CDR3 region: CASSPQTSYYGYTF. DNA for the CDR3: TGTGCCAGCAGTCCCCAGACATCCTACTATGGCTACACCTTC.